The 16 T cell receptor beta chains presented below share a single source sample, sequenced in a study of cytomegalovirus exposure and HLA in healthy donors. Generated by immunoSEQ multiplex PCR, the TCRdb table keeps only in-frame clones and is missing some. The sample lists 98,000 or so clones; about 85% were seen once. Material for sequencing was PBMCs. The receptors come from a woman aged 18 to 35 in good health and CMV-seronegative.

The chain carries TRBV6-5 and TRBJ1-4, with D uncertain. The CDR3 is 14 residues long. In germline, CDR1 is MNHEY, CDR2 SVGAGI. V lost 2 bases and J 0 bases, leaving 4 bases between the germline ends. The CDR3 here is CASSYQSTNEKLFF. CDR3 DNA: TGTGCCAGCAGTTACCAGTCAACTAATGAAAAACTGTTTTTT.

The chain carries TRBV7-2 and TRBJ2-7; D unresolved. This CDR3 spans 15 amino acids. Germline values: CDR1 SGHTA, CDR2 FQGNSA. Trimming took off 1 base at V and 3 bases at J, with 13 bases between the two ends. Here the CDR3 reads CASSLVPDTNYEQYF. The CDR3 DNA sequence: TGTGCCAGCAGCTTAGTTCCCGACACCAACTACGAGCAGTACTTC. The full variable domain, completed using reference TRBV7-2 and TRBJ2-7, is GAGVSQSPSNKVTEKGKDVELRCDPISGHTALYWYRQSLGQGLEFLIYFQGNSAPDKSGLPSDRFSAERTGGSVSTLTIQRTQQEDSAVYLCASSLVPDTNYEQYFGPGTRLTVT.

This clone has only a few counts. The chain couples TRBV10-3 to TRBJ2-3, with 10 bases matching TRBD1. From germline, CDR1 is ENHRY and CDR2 SYGVKD. This CDR3 region has 15 residues. The V segment lost 8 bases and the J segment 3 bases; nucleotides outside the gene matches: 8. Written as DNA, the CDR3 is TGTGCCATCTCTGACCGGGACAGGGGAACAGATACGCAGTATTTT. Encoded protein: CAISDRDRGTDTQYF.

This chain uses TRBV6-1 with TRBJ1-4; a possible D gene is TRBD1 (5 bases). The germline V gene has CDR1 MNHNS and CDR2 SASEGT. There are 15 residues in the CDR3. Trimming shortened V by 5 bases and J by 4 bases, and 14 bases separated the two germline ends. The CDR3 bases are TGTGCCAGCAGTCAGGTGGCAGGGAATAATGAAAAACTGTTTTTT. Its translation is CASSQVAGNNEKLFF.

As concerns this clone: Its ends do not fully match the called genes, so a read error is possible. The chain has TRBV7-2 and TRBJ2-5; D possibly corresponds to TRBD1 (6 bases). This CDR3 region has 15 residues. The germline CDR1 and CDR2 sequences are SGHTA and FQGNSA. CDR3 sequence: CASSLSNPGEETQYF. The CDR3 DNA is TGTGCCAGCAGCTTAAGTAATCCAGGGGAAGAAACCCAGTACTTC.

The chain has TRBV9 and TRBJ2-2; tentative D call: TRBD1 (6 bases). V lost 6 bases and J 8 bases, leaving 17 bases between the germline ends. The CDR3 runs to 14 residues. CDR1 SGDLS and CDR2 YYNGEE come from the germline V gene. The CDR3 reads CASTPQGGGGELFF. For the CDR3, the DNA is TGTGCCAGCACCCCACAGGGCGGCGGGGGGGAGCTGTTTTTT. The full variable domain, rest sourced from reference TRBV9 and TRBJ2-2, is DSGVTQTPKHLITATGQRVTLRCSPRSGDLSVYWYQQSLDQGLQFLIQYYNGEERAKGNILERFSAQQFPDLHSELNLSSLELGDSALYFCASTPQGGGGELFFGEGSRLTVL.

The chain combines TRBV6-5 with TRBJ1-1, with a possible D match to TRBD1 (6 bases). This CDR3 is 14 amino acids long. Deletions cut 1 base from V and 1 base from J, with 7 bases between. From germline, CDR1 is MNHEY and CDR2 SVGAGI. The CDR3 bases are TGTGCCAGCAGTTACTTCAGGGGGAACACTGAAGCTTTCTTT. It is translated as CASSYFRGNTEAFF.

Only a few counts were recorded for this clone. The chain couples TRBV4-1 to TRBJ2-2, with 9 bases that match TRBD1. Germline CDR1 reads MGHRA; CDR2 reads YSYEKL. V shed 4 bases and J 3 bases; nucleotides not matched to a gene: 6. The CDR3 extends over 16 amino acids. Here the CDR3 DNA reads TGCGCCAGCAGCCCAATGACAGGGGGGGACACCGGGGAGCTGTTTTTT. This encodes CASSPMTGGDTGELFF.

V gene TRBV5-1 combines with J gene TRBJ2-3; D not resolved. The CDR3 loop spans 14 amino acids. The germline V and J ends were trimmed by 0 bases and 0 bases, with 5 bases remaining between them. Germline assignment: CDR1 SGHRS and CDR2 YFSETQ. The CDR3 DNA is TGCGCCAGCAGCTTGGCCTACAGCACAGATACGCAGTATTTT. It is translated as CASSLAYSTDTQYF.

This clone has just a few counts. The CDR3 here is CASRLAGVGDTQYF. In nucleotides, the CDR3 is TGCGCCAGCAGACTAGCGGGGGTAGGAGATACGCAGTATTTT. J is TRBJ2-3 and V is TRBV10-2, with 11 bases lining up with TRBD2. The CDR3 has 14 amino acids. Unmatched junction bases numbered 4, after V lost 6 bases and J lost 5 bases. Looked up from germline, CDR1 is WSHSY and CDR2 is SAAADI.

The genes are TRBV5-4 and TRBJ1-3; D gene ambiguous. The V gene's germline CDR1 is SGHNT and CDR2 YYREEE (reference sequence). The CDR3 loop spans 17 amino acids. V was clipped by 2 bases and J by 4 bases, with 19 bases between them. CDR3 sequence: CASSLIGSTKEGNTIYF. The CDR3 DNA sequence: TGTGCCAGCAGCTTAATAGGGAGCACGAAGGAGGGAAACACCATATATTTT.

The rearrangement uses TRBV6-5 and TRBJ1-2; TRBD1 matches at 9 bases. Germline V gene data show CDR1 as MNHEY and CDR2 as SVGAGI. CDR3 length: 12 residues. V dropped 8 bases and J dropped 6; count of bases not matched to a gene: 4. CDR3 sequence reads: CASGDREDGYTF. CDR3 nucleotide sequence: TGTGCCAGCGGGGACAGGGAGGATGGCTACACCTTC.

The CDR3 reads CASSPQRQGLRNGYTF. DNA of the CDR3: TGTGCCAGCAGTCCTCAGCGACAGGGTCTGAGGAATGGCTACACCTTC. This chain links TRBV28 with TRBJ1-2; 7 bases are a match to TRBD1. This CDR3 is built from 16 residues. The V and J ends lost 5 bases and 6 bases, in that order; junction bases with no gene match: 15. CDR1 and CDR2 (germline): MDHEN, SYDVKM.

The rearrangement links TRBV6-5 to TRBJ1-2, with D unresolved. The CDR3 sequence is 13 residues long. Deletions cut 6 bases from V and 4 bases from J, with 12 bases between. The germline V gene has CDR1 MNHEY and CDR2 SVGAGI. The chain's CDR3 is CASSPATPYGYTF. The CDR3, as DNA: TGTGCCAGCAGCCCTGCCACTCCCTATGGCTACACCTTC.

V gene TRBV27 combines with J gene TRBJ2-7, with 9 bases fitting TRBD2. V trimming: 5 bases; J trimming: 2 bases; junction bases outside the gene matches: 10. The CDR3 sequence is 16 residues long. From germline, CDR1 is MNHEY and CDR2 SMNVEV (reference sequence). The CDR3 spells CASSLRLSGGTYEQYF. CDR3 nucleotide sequence: TGTGCCAGCAGTCTCCGACTAAGCGGGGGGACCTACGAGCAGTACTTC.

Turning to this clone: This sample includes further DNA sequences coding for the same CDR3. The chain couples TRBV6-1 to TRBJ1-2; 8 nucleotides match TRBD1. J lost 8 bases, V lost 6 bases, and 5 bases had no gene match. The CDR3 runs to 12 residues. Germline values: CDR1 MNHNS, CDR2 SASEGT. In nucleotides, the CDR3 is TGTGCCAGCAGACAGGGGGAGGACGGCTACACCTTC. Protein product: CASRQGEDGYTF.